The 26 T cell receptor beta chains given below trace back to one sample, sequenced in a study of blood T cell repertoires in COVID-19. Assay used: immunoSEQ multiplex PCR; TCRdb lists only in-frame clones, some missing. The table has hundreds of thousands of clones, around 87% seen once. Sequencing used PBMCs or T cells enriched from blood (not recorded which). The receptor set was obtained from a man between 35 and 55 years old in a cohort exposed to, infected with or recovered from COVID-19 (not recorded which).

This chain uses TRBV10-3 with TRBJ2-7; 10 bases fit TRBD2. This CDR3 is 17 amino acids long. Germline V lookup: CDR1 ENHRY, CDR2 SYGVKD. The V and J ends lost 6 bases and 3 bases, in that order; junction bases with no gene match: 14. The CDR3 nucleotides read TGTGCCATCAGCCTGGCTGCCCTGGCTAGCGGGAGCTACGAGCAGTACTTC. This sequence encodes CAISLAALASGSYEQYF.

This sequence joins TRBV7-2 and TRBJ2-2; maybe TRBD1 (6 bases). Germline values: CDR1 SGHTA, CDR2 FQGNSA. Trimming stripped 6 bases from V and 0 bases from J, with 8 bases between. The CDR3 consists of 14 residues. CDR3 amino acids: CASSQGSNTGELFF. For the CDR3, the DNA is TGTGCCAGCAGTCAGGGGTCGAACACCGGGGAGCTGTTTTTT.

The rearrangement joins TRBV5-4 to TRBJ2-5; tentatively, D is TRBD2 (6 bases). The CDR3 consists of 13 residues. Trimming removed 0 bases from V and 4 bases from J, with 7 bases in between. Looked up from germline, CDR1 is SGHNT and CDR2 is YYREEE (reference sequence). CDR3: CASSLGLGETQYF. For the CDR3, the DNA is TGTGCCAGCAGCTTGGGACTAGGAGAGACCCAGTACTTC.

Only one count was recorded for this clone. This sequence joins TRBV6-5 and TRBJ1-2, with TRBD1 identical over 7 bases. In germline, CDR1 is MNHEY, CDR2 SVGAGI. Losses at the gene ends were 7 bases for V and 4 bases for J; bases not matched to a gene: 6. The CDR3 is 13 residues long. CDR3 nucleotides: TGTGCCAGCAAAGGGACAGATCGCTATGGCTACACCTTC. Protein sequence: CASKGTDRYGYTF.

This clone was found once. V usage is TRBV5-1 and J usage is TRBJ1-1; weak D call: TRBD1 (5 bases). Germline CDR1 is SGHRS and CDR2 is YFSETQ. The CDR3 is made up of 14 amino acids. V lost 7 bases and J 0 bases, leaving 13 bases between the germline ends. CDR3 coding DNA: TGCGCCAGCTCCTGGGGGGAAATGAACACTGAAGCTTTCTTT. Its protein is CASSWGEMNTEAFF.

The CDR3 loop is CASRRGVYSNQPQHF. CDR3 coding DNA: TGTGCCAGCCGTCGTGGAGTCTATAGCAATCAGCCCCAGCATTTT. The chain recombines TRBV28 with TRBJ1-5; D is undetermined. Trimming took 8 bases from V and 0 from J, leaving 14 bases between them. CDR1 and CDR2 from the germline V gene are MDHEN and SYDVKM. The length of the CDR3 is 15 residues.

This chain connects TRBV7-6 to TRBJ2-4; 14 bases are a match to TRBD2. The V and J ends lost 5 bases and 9 bases, in that order; junction bases with no gene match: 9. This CDR3 contains 16 residues. Germline lookup yields CDR1 SGHVS and CDR2 FNYEAQ. The CDR3 nucleotides read TGTGCCAGCAGCCCCCGACTAGCGGGAGGGCCGGTCATTCAGTACTTC. Encoded protein: CASSPRLAGGPVIQYF.

J is TRBJ1-2 and V is TRBV3-1 (or the pseudogene TRBV3-2); weak D call: TRBD1 (5 bases). Germline lookup yields CDR1 LGHDT and CDR2 YNNKEL (reference sequence). V dropped 5 bases and J dropped 2 bases, with 9 bases sitting between them. There are 13 residues in the CDR3. CDR3 protein: CASSSRGNYGYTF. The CDR3 nucleotides read TGTGCCAGCAGCTCCCGGGGGAACTATGGCTACACCTTC.

The genes are TRBV5-1 and TRBJ1-2; D remains ambiguous. The length of the CDR3 is 15 residues. Trimming removed 0 bases at V and 8 bases at J, with 17 bases between. CDR1 is SGHRS and CDR2 is YFSETQ in the germline V gene. The CDR3 sequence: CASSLGAAPVEGYTF. In DNA, the CDR3 is TGCGCCAGCAGCTTGGGGGCAGCCCCCGTGGAAGGCTACACCTTC. Looking up the rest from reference TRBV5-1 and TRBJ1-2 gives the full variable domain: KAGVTQTPRYLIKTRGQQVTLSCSPISGHRSVSWYQQTPGQGLQFLFEYFSETQRNKGNFPGRFSGRQFSNSRSEMNVSTLELGDSALYLCASSLGAAPVEGYTFGSGTRLTVV.

This clone was observed once. CDR3 nucleotides: TGTGCCAGCAGCCTAGGGACTACCGGTGATGAGCAGTTCTTC. This translates into CASSLGTTGDEQFF. This chain uses TRBV3-1 (or the pseudogene TRBV3-2) with TRBJ2-1; 7 positions match TRBD2. Germline V gene data show CDR1 as LGHDT and CDR2 as YNNKEL (reference sequence). After removal of 4 bases from V and 8 bases from J, the junction contained 8 bases not matched to a gene. This CDR3 is built from 14 residues.

V usage is TRBV7-9 and J usage is TRBJ1-5; D is unresolved. The ends were cut back, 1 base at V and 4 bases at J, with 11 bases in the middle. Germline V gene data show CDR1 as SEHNR and CDR2 as FQNEAQ (reference sequence). CDR3 length equals 15 residues. CDR3 bases: TGTGCCAGCAGCTTAGATTCGGTGCCTAATCAGCCCCAGCATTTT. It encodes CASSLDSVPNQPQHF.

This clone is a singleton in its sample. This chain links TRBV28 with TRBJ1-5; TRBD1 matches at 7 bases. The CDR3 length is 16 residues. V trimming: 1 base; J trimming: 6 bases; junction bases outside the gene matches: 9. Germline CDR1 is MDHEN and CDR2 is SYDVKM. CDR3 region: CASSLSTQGSGQPQHF. In DNA form, the CDR3 reads TGTGCCAGCAGTTTATCCACACAGGGGTCGGGTCAGCCCCAGCATTTT.

The J gene is TRBJ2-1, the V gene TRBV29-1, with 10 bases that match TRBD2. Germline V lookup: CDR1 SQVTM, CDR2 ANQGSEA. CDR3 length equals 12 residues. J gave up 9 bases and V 3 bases, and 2 bases lay outside the gene matches. CDR3: CSVDRTSGEQFF. CDR3 DNA sequence: TGCAGCGTTGACCGGACTAGCGGTGAGCAGTTCTTC.

The V and J genes are TRBV7-2 and TRBJ2-2; 7 bases are shared with TRBD2. The CDR3 is 16 amino acids. The V gene's germline CDR1 is SGHTA and CDR2 FQGNSA. V lost 1 base to trimming and J lost 3 bases; unmatched junction nucleotides: 5. CDR3: CASSLGGSGYTGELFF. In nucleotides, the CDR3 is TGTGCCAGCAGCTTAGGTGGTAGCGGGTACACCGGGGAGCTGTTTTTT.

The J gene is TRBJ2-7, the V gene TRBV28, with D possibly being TRBD2 (5 bases). The CDR3 length is 15 residues. From germline, CDR1 is MDHEN and CDR2 SYDVKM. Deletions cut 6 bases from V and 5 bases from J, with 20 bases between. For the CDR3, the DNA is TGTGCCAGCAGAAACGACCGACCCCTAGCCCACGAGCAGTACTTC. This codes for CASRNDRPLAHEQYF.

This chain connects TRBV2 to TRBJ2-7, with TRBD2 matching over 9 bases. This CDR3 comprises 14 residues. From germline, CDR1 is SNHLY and CDR2 FYNNEI. V was clipped by 6 bases and J by 3 bases; unmatched bases: 6. CDR3 amino acids: CASRAGTSFYEQYF. The CDR3 bases are TGTGCCAGCAGGGCCGGGACTAGCTTCTACGAGCAGTACTTC.

This clone has just one count. Other nucleotide sequences in the sample specify the same CDR3. V is TRBV19 and J is TRBJ1-1; D remains unclear. From germline, CDR1 is LNHDA and CDR2 SQIVND (reference sequence). This CDR3 has 13 amino acids. V shed 3 bases and J shed 1 base, with 6 bases lying between them. The CDR3 is CASSIRGNTEAFF. The CDR3 region has the DNA TGTGCCAGTAGTATCCGGGGGAACACTGAAGCTTTCTTT. Looking up the rest from reference TRBV19 and TRBJ1-1 gives the full variable domain: DGGITQSPKYLFRKEGQNVTLSCEQNLNHDAMYWYRQDPGQGLRLIYYSQIVNDFQKGDIAEGYSVSREKKESFPLTVTSAQKNPTAFYLCASSIRGNTEAFFGQGTRLTVV.

CDR3 sequence: CASSSQAGTPEPLHF. The CDR3 DNA reads as TGTGCCAGCAGCTCTCAAGCGGGGACTCCCGAACCCCTCCACTTT. The chain joins TRBV3-1 (or the pseudogene TRBV3-2) to TRBJ1-6; the D gene is possibly TRBD1 (5 bases). Germline-derived CDR1 and CDR2 are LGHDT and YNNKEL (reference sequence). V shed 5 bases and J shed 12 bases, with 20 bases lying between them. This CDR3 comprises 15 residues.

The V and J genes are TRBV14 and TRBJ2-1, with TRBD2 matching over 8 bases. With V trimmed by 1 base and J by 1 base, 6 bases remained unmatched. The germline V gene encodes CDR1 SGHDN and CDR2 FVKESK. The CDR3 covers 17 residues. CDR3 amino acids: CASSQGSGSASYNEQFF. CDR3 nucleotides: TGTGCCAGCAGCCAAGGCAGCGGGAGCGCTTCCTACAATGAGCAGTTCTTC.

V usage is TRBV30 and J usage is TRBJ2-1, with D possibly TRBD1 on 5 matching bases. There are 14 residues in the CDR3. Per germline, CDR1 GTSNPN and CDR2 SVGIG (reference sequence). Trimming stripped 0 bases from V and 5 bases from J, with 11 bases between. CDR3 amino acids: CAWSVQALNNEQFF. For the CDR3, the DNA is TGTGCCTGGAGTGTACAGGCCCTAAACAATGAGCAGTTCTTC.

This rearrangement joins TRBV19 to TRBJ1-1, with D possibly being TRBD1 (6 bases). The V and J ends lost 0 bases and 1 base respectively, with 12 bases between them. The CDR3 sequence is 16 residues long. The germline V gene encodes CDR1 LNHDA and CDR2 SQIVND (reference sequence). This chain's CDR3 is CASSIDQARGNTEAFF. The DNA for the CDR3 is TGTGCCAGTAGTATAGATCAGGCCAGGGGGAACACTGAAGCTTTCTTT.

The CDR3 DNA reads as TGTGCCAGCAGTTTATCCTGGCAGGGTGATCAGTACTTC. It is translated as CASSLSWQGDQYF. The V and J genes are TRBV27 and TRBJ2-5, with D possibly matching TRBD1 (5 bases). The V and J ends lost 0 bases and 11 bases respectively, with 13 bases between them. The germline V gene encodes CDR1 MNHEY and CDR2 SMNVEV (reference sequence). The CDR3 extends over 13 amino acids.

Note on this clone: Additional DNA sequences in this sample encode the identical CDR3. The rearrangement joins TRBV28 to TRBJ1-1, with no clear D. From germline, CDR1 is MDHEN and CDR2 SYDVKM. The CDR3 totals 14 residues. The V and J ends lost 5 bases and 0 bases respectively, with 10 bases between them. CDR3 in amino acids: CASSRTVLNTEAFF. CDR3 DNA: TGTGCCAGCAGTAGAACAGTTCTGAACACTGAAGCTTTCTTT.

In nucleotides, the CDR3 is TGTGCCAGCAGTCTACCTGGCAGGGACGAGCAGTACTTC. It codes for CASSLPGRDEQYF. The rearrangement uses TRBV28 and TRBJ2-7, with D possibly matching TRBD1 (5 bases). Trimming removed 5 bases at V and 5 bases at J, with 13 bases between. This CDR3 has 13 residues. Per germline, CDR1 MDHEN and CDR2 SYDVKM.

J is TRBJ1-2 and V is TRBV5-1, with D tentatively TRBD1 (5 bases). Trimming left V 0 bases short and J 5 bases short, with 17 bases between. Germline V gives CDR1 SGHRS, CDR2 YFSETQ. CDR3 length: 16 amino acids. The DNA of the CDR3 is TGCGCCAGCAGCTTGGCAGGGTCCTCCCACCTATATGGCTACACCTTC. Encoded protein: CASSLAGSSHLYGYTF.

In DNA, the CDR3 is TGTGCCAGCAGACCTACAGGCTACTCTGGAAACACCATATATTTT. Translating it yields CASRPTGYSGNTIYF. The chain recombines TRBV6-5 with TRBJ1-3, with D possibly TRBD1 on 5 matching bases. CDR1 and CDR2 from the germline V gene are MNHEY and SVGAGI. The CDR3 totals 15 residues. Trimming cost V 6 bases and J 0 bases, with 12 bases left between them.